This TCR beta chain was sequenced during a study of beta chain features in type 1 diabetes. Comment on this clone: Its antigen is not known.

Since all of the isolated RNA was reverse transcribed, expressed TCRB transcripts were what got sequenced. TCRdb keeps only in-frame clones here, not all; method: immunoSEQ multiplex PCR. The data hold more than 250,000 clones, with roughly an eighth observed a single time. Points from the study as a whole: TCRB CDR3s were moderately but significantly shorter in Type 1 diabetes patients in all four CD4+ subsets.

This receptor was obtained from a man aged 25 to 45 with type 1 diabetes. Material for sequencing was naive CD4+ T cells from blood.

CDR3 DNA sequence: TGTGCCAGCAGCTTCAGAGGAGCGGGAGGGCCGATGGAGGGGCAGTTCTTC. Its protein is CASSFRGAGGPMEGQFF. The chain is built from TRBV11-2 and TRBJ2-1; the match to TRBD2 covers 10 bases. Looked up from germline, CDR1 is SGHAT and CDR2 is FQNNGV. V lost 3 bases, J lost 12 bases, and 17 bases stayed unmatched. This CDR3 has 17 amino acids.